The T cell receptor (beta chain) described here comes from a study of blood T cell repertoires in COVID-19 (dated by TCRdb to 2018 to 2020). With regard to the full study: The collaborator samples originated in the United States, Italy and Spain and spanned the acute and convalescent phases of COVID-19. The prospective study material was composed of cDNA or gDNA derived from T cells, B-cell-depleted T cells, or PBMCs. The dataset comprised deeply sampled blood TCRbeta repertoires from subjects exposed to, actively infected with, or recovered from COVID-19. The repertoires were released in a freely available public database intended as a resource for research on the immune response to SARS-CoV-2. The samples were drawn from the first 160 participants of the ongoing ImmuneRACE study and from 950 to 1,500 subjects provided by 6 global collaborators. The sample metadata nearly always contained a de-identified subject ID, COVID-19 status, age in years and sex. Where available, HLA class I and class II types were taken from metadata supplied by the sample provider and were not determined by assay-based typing. Overall study results and their limits: Clinical and demographic metadata were provided uncurated, with the amount varying by source and participant.

Collaborating institutions collected whole blood in K2EDTA tubes following their own protocols. Collaborator samples were shipped for TCRbeta analysis as frozen whole blood, isolated PBMCs, or DNA extracted from either sample type. The V end gives up 6 bases and the J end 6 bases, leaving 4 bases in the junction not matched to a gene. The CDR3 has 12 amino acids, counting the end cysteine and phenylalanine. The entry retains the CDR3 DNA only, 36 bases that are in frame from base 1. The immunoSEQ Assay, a bias-controlled multiplex PCR, was used to amplify TCRbeta CDR3 regions from genomic DNA. The authors' analysis ran thus. The number of nucleated cells in each sample was estimated by amplification of reference gene primers within the assay. Sequence reads were collapsed and filtered to measure the absolute abundance of every unique TCRbeta CDR3 rearrangement. Productive Simpson clonality was computed per sample as the square root of Simpson's diversity index over productive rearrangements. This is the immuneACCESS table as TCRdb keeps it, with only in-frame sequences that have V and J called. A part of the clones is gone; compared with another copy, unresolved V genes explain less than half, and the rest is unexplained. The V and J calls and the clone size are those of that table, but D and trimming were determined from the DNA. A total of some 200,000 clones appear in this sample, around 83% of them only once. The top ten hold around 6.1% of the sample.

A remark on this clone: Its antigen remains unidentified. Nothing much larger sits one base from this clone, and base qualities are not available.

Sequencing was performed on peripheral blood. This TCR was sampled from a woman between 40 and 50 years old with acute or convalescent COVID-19. The chain is encoded by TRBV12-3 or TRBV12-4 joined to TRBJ2-7; 8 bases in the junction line up with TRBD2. The CDR3 region reads CASRGTSGEQYF. The DNA reads TGTGCCAGCAGGGGGACTAGTGGCGAGCAGTACTTC.